Listed below are T cell receptor beta chains from one sample, sequenced in a study of T-cell memory formation after mild COVID-19. TCRdb passed the 5' RACE reads through MiXCR, listing each CDR3 protein once. The sample consists of just over 400,000 distinct CDR3 sequences, 23% of them appearing once. The sequenced sample was PBMCs or a T cell subset sorted from them (not recorded which). These receptors were taken from an adult woman who had mild COVID-19 (a few samples of this study predate the infection). Cell type and time point are not known. Each CDR3 is given with its conserved first and last residue.

V gene	J gene	CDR3 protein
TRBV5-1	TRBJ2-5	CASSKGLQETQYF
TRBV14	TRBJ1-6	CASSRNNSPLHF
TRBV18	TRBJ1-1	CASSPRLQGYAEAFF
TRBV4-3	TRBJ2-1	CASSQVSGRRNEQFF
TRBV24-1	TRBJ2-2	CATSDSRGGANTGELFF
TRBV9	TRBJ1-2	CASSVTGVNYGYTF
TRBV6-2/TRBV6-3	TRBJ2-1	CASTRKGLDDNEQFF
TRBV12-3/TRBV12-4	TRBJ1-2	CASTRDGYGYTF
TRBV29-1	TRBJ2-6	CSVENGPGWDGANVLTF
TRBV7-7	TRBJ2-5	CASSLSGQGPQETQYF
TRBV20-1	TRBJ2-3	CSAGARRLSTDTQYF
TRBV29-1	TRBJ2-5	CSVQTSVETQYF
TRBV4-1	TRBJ2-1	CASSQDPHGNEQFF
TRBV29-1	TRBJ2-1	CSVFGTGGPYRNEQFF
TRBV12-3/TRBV12-4	TRBJ2-5	CASSPSSSGYQETQYF
TRBV30	TRBJ1-1	CAWSVRDRMRHTEAFF
TRBV20-1	TRBJ2-7	CSARGPGRYEQYF
TRBV11-1	TRBJ2-1	CASSPTRGTGQFF
TRBV4-2	TRBJ2-1	CASSQVGLAGIDEQFF
TRBV9	TRBJ1-5	CASSAGWGYNQPQHF
TRBV6-5	TRBJ1-6	CASARGRHNSPLHF
TRBV27	TRBJ1-2	CASSLSWGQVNGYTF
TRBV10-3	TRBJ1-1	CAISESAGANTEAFF
TRBV7-2	TRBJ2-6	CASSLSGYPGANVLTF
TRBV5-6	TRBJ2-2	CASSLVAGARDTGELFF
TRBV7-9	TRBJ2-7	CASSLVAAGGGIYEQYF
TRBV6-1	TRBJ1-1	CASSEGGGALNTEAFF
TRBV12-3/TRBV12-4	TRBJ2-1	CASSLLLAYNEQFF
TRBV12-3/TRBV12-4	TRBJ2-1	CASSGLAGSSYNEQFF
TRBV27	TRBJ2-2	CASSFRQGAVGELFF
TRBV29-1	TRBJ2-7	CSVESRASYEQYF
TRBV10-3	TRBJ2-7	CAISEWREVYEQYF
TRBV4-3	TRBJ2-1	CASSQDRTGSGRGFDEQFF
TRBV7-2	TRBJ2-7	CASSFNSVRRGEQYF
TRBV3-1	TRBJ2-2	CASSQAPAGTPGELFF
TRBV7-2	TRBJ1-4	CASSLGGTANEKLFF
TRBV2	TRBJ2-5	CASTIQPGIKETQYF
TRBV24-1	TRBJ2-3	CATSPGQGRTDTQYF
TRBV5-1	TRBJ2-7	CASSPRTGTIHEQYF
TRBV7-3	TRBJ2-6	CASSSQGGGANVLTF
TRBV11-3	TRBJ2-3	CASSLGTPALGDTQYF
TRBV24-1	TRBJ1-6	CATSDDRGPLHF
TRBV15	TRBJ1-3	CATSNRGTGNTIYF
TRBV20-1	TRBJ1-3	CSARDPTGPSGNTIYF
TRBV24-1	TRBJ2-1	CATSDLAGADEQFF
TRBV6-1	TRBJ2-3	CASSANRGSTDTQYF
TRBV3-1	TRBJ2-1	CASSQVGGRSAREQFF
TRBV12-3/TRBV12-4	TRBJ2-1	CASSLRTSGVLNNEQFF
TRBV4-2	TRBJ1-1	CASSHEQGNTEAFF
TRBV9	TRBJ2-5	CASSASQREWETQYF
TRBV7-8	TRBJ1-1	CASSLRTGRRNTEAFF
TRBV29-1	TRBJ1-1	CSVEEPGGQFEAFF
TRBV20-1	TRBJ2-7	CSAGTGVAYEQYF
TRBV7-8	TRBJ2-1	CASSLSAGLHNEQFF
TRBV29-1	TRBJ2-3	CSVDGWTGAADTQYF
TRBV5-1	TRBJ2-1	CASSLASVYNEQFF
TRBV7-2	TRBJ2-7	CASSLDSGRAYEQYF
TRBV3-1	TRBJ2-2	CASSQGTSAGELFF
TRBV29-1	TRBJ1-2	CSVNEAYGYTF